This TCR beta chain was profiled in a study of high-grade serous ovarian cancer treatment subgroups. Tumor samples were obtained before definitive surgery or chemotherapy. This CDR3 contains 13 residues. Looked up from germline, CDR1 is MDHEN and CDR2 is SYDVKM. Trimming took 10 bases from V and 0 from J, leaving 13 bases between them. This table comes from immunoSEQ multiplex PCR, and its TCRdb copy is limited to in-frame clones, with some not included. The sample gives roughly 15,000 clones, roughly nine tenths of which show up once; around 6.8% is in the top ten. This clone was detected a few times. Its antigen remains unknown. Study-level results: TCR clonal relatedness correlated positively with neoantigen level.

The V call is TRBV28, the J call TRBJ2-7; D assignment may be TRBD1 or TRBD2 (6 bases each). This receptor was obtained from a human donor with high-grade serous ovarian cancer. The specimen sequenced was tumor tissue. The CDR3 is CATEGGSSYEQYF. In DNA form, the CDR3 reads TGTGCCACCGAGGGGGGATCCTCCTACGAGCAGTACTTC.